This TCR beta chain was found in a study of blood T cell repertoires in COVID-19. Study as a whole: COVID-19 samples collected from the United States, Italy and Spain covered acute and convalescent phases. PBMCs, B-cell-depleted T cells, or T cells provided the cDNA or gDNA that made up the material.

Authors' processing steps: The authors estimated nucleated cell counts from reference gene primer amplification. Libraries were prepared by immunoSEQ multiplex PCR; TCRdb keeps only in-frame clonotypes and omits some of them. That table furnishes V, J and clone size, whereas the DNA furnished D and trimming. The sample consists of 400,000 to 450,000 clones, 89% of them appearing once. While infection was still active, Seattle patients were enrolled and then followed longitudinally. Per germline, CDR1 ENHRY and CDR2 SYGVKD. The CDR3 totals 17 residues. The V segment lost 7 bases and the J segment 4 bases; nucleotides outside the gene matches: 14. This clone was observed a single time.

Sequences were obtained from peripheral blood. This chain uses TRBV10-3 with TRBJ1-2; TRBD1 matches at 11 bases. This sequence was found in a woman between 35 and 50 years old with COVID-19, enrolled during active disease. The CDR3 here is CAINQPTGTGGGYGYTF. In DNA form, the CDR3 reads TGTGCCATCAACCAACCCACCGGGACAGGGGGAGGCTATGGCTACACCTTC.